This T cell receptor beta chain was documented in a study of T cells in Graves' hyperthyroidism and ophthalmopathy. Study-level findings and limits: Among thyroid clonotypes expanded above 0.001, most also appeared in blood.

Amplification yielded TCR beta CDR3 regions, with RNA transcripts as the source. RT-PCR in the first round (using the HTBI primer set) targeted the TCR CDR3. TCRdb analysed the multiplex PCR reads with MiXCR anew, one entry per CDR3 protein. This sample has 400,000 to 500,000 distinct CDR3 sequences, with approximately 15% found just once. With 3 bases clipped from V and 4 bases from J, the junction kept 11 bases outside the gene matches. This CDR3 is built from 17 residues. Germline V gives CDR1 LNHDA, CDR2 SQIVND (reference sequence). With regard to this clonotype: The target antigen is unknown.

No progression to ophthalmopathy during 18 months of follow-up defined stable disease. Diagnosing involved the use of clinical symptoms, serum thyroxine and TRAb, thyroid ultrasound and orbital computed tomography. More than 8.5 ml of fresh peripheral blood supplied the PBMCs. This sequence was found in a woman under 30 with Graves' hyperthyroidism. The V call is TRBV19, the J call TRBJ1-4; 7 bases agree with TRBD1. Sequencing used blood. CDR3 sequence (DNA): TGTGCCAGTAGTATCCGACAGGGCGCGAACCGTAATGAAAAACTGTTTTTT. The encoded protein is CASSIRQGANRNEKLFF.